Presented here are 17 T cell receptor beta chains from one specimen sequenced in a study of cytomegalovirus exposure and HLA in healthy donors. The PCR was carried out with 60 Vbeta primers and 13 Jbeta primers. Some clones are missing from TCRdb's copy, which holds only in-frame ones; the method was immunoSEQ multiplex PCR. This sample has 150,000 to 200,000 clones; about 80% occur once, and the top ten carry around 1.5%. Sequences were obtained from PBMCs. Receptors originate from a woman in her twenties or thirties in good health and CMV-seropositive.

This chain connects TRBV13 to TRBJ1-4, with unresolved D. The CDR3 is 14 residues long. The germline V and J ends were trimmed by 3 bases and 0 bases, with 5 bases remaining between them. Germline CDR1 and CDR2: PRHDT and FYEKMQ (reference sequence). The CDR3 is CASSLGATNEKLFF. CDR3 sequence (DNA): TGTGCCAGCAGCTTGGGAGCAACTAATGAAAAACTGTTTTTT.

The chain carries TRBV27 and TRBJ2-7, with a weak D call TRBD2 (6 bases). Looked up from germline, CDR1 is MNHEY and CDR2 is SMNVEV (reference sequence). The length of the CDR3 is 14 residues. Trimming removed 5 bases from V and 4 bases from J, with 15 bases in between. CDR3 region: CASSGGIYVYEQYF. The DNA of the CDR3 is TGTGCCAGCAGTGGGGGGATTTATGTTTACGAGCAGTACTTC.

V usage is TRBV29-1 and J usage is TRBJ1-1; possible D gene TRBD1, 5 bases. CDR3 length: 13 amino acids. CDR1 is SQVTM, CDR2 ANQGSEA, per germline. V lost 6 bases and J lost 7, with 18 bases in between. CDR3 region: CSVVLGGPREAFF. In DNA form, the CDR3 reads TGCAGCGTAGTTCTGGGGGGTCCTCGTGAAGCTTTCTTT. The whole variable domain, remainder taken from reference TRBV29-1 and TRBJ1-1, is SAVISQKPSRDICQRGTSLTIQCQVDSQVTMMFWYRQQPGQSLTLIATANQGSEATYESGFVIDKFPISRPNLTFSTLTVSNMSPEDSSIYLCSVVLGGPREAFFGQGTRLTVV.

This clone is a singleton in its sample. This chain joins TRBV2 and TRBJ2-1; 7 nucleotides agree with TRBD1. This CDR3 is built from 19 residues. V dropped 1 base and J dropped 5; count of bases not matched to a gene: 17. Germline lookup yields CDR1 SNHLY and CDR2 FYNNEI. CDR3 nucleotide sequence: TGTGCCAGCAGTGAAGGAGGCCAACTTACAGGGGAGTCCAACAATGAGCAGTTCTTC. Translated, it gives CASSEGGQLTGESNNEQFF.

This clone was recorded a few times. The chain carries TRBV11-3 and TRBJ2-3; perhaps TRBD1 as D (6 bases). This CDR3 is 14 amino acids long. Per the germline V gene, CDR1 is SGHNT and CDR2 is YENEEA. Trimming took off 5 bases at V and 5 bases at J, with 14 bases between the two ends. The CDR3 bases are TGTGCCAGCAGCCCTACAGGGCCGGGAGATACGCAGTATTTT. This encodes CASSPTGPGDTQYF. Full variable domain (missing parts from reference TRBV11-3 and TRBJ2-3): EAGVVQSPRYKIIEKKQPVAFWCNPISGHNTLYWYLQNLGQGPELLIRYENEEAVDDSQLPKDRFSAERLKGVDSTLKIQPAELGDSAVYLCASSPTGPGDTQYFGPGTRLTVL.

The rearrangement joins TRBV11-2 to TRBJ2-7, with D maybe TRBD2 (5 bases). Germline CDR1 SGHAT, CDR2 FQNNGV. The V gene lost 6 bases and the J gene lost 2 bases, with 17 bases spanning the gap. This CDR3 is built from 15 residues. The CDR3 here is CASRSLDYPPYEQYF. CDR3 DNA sequence: TGTGCCAGCAGATCCCTTGACTATCCCCCCTACGAGCAGTACTTC.

This chain joins TRBV6-7 and TRBJ2-1; a weak D match, TRBD1 (5 bases). TRBV6-7 is designated an ORF whose function remains uncertain. CDR3 size: 10 residues. Trimming pared 2 bases from V and 15 bases from J, leaving 8 bases between. CDR3 in amino acids: CASSYRGGFF. CDR3 in DNA: TGTGCCAGCAGTTACAGGGGTGGGTTCTTC.

Regarding this clone: In the same sample, other DNA sequences code for this CDR3. This chain connects TRBV7-6 to TRBJ1-1; 7 nucleotides align to TRBD1. Germline V gene lookup returns CDR1 SGHVS and CDR2 FNYEAQ. V gave up 4 bases and J gave up 1 base; unmatched junction bases: 6. This CDR3 is 15 amino acids long. The CDR3 protein is CASSSSTGRNTEAFF. DNA of the CDR3: TGTGCCAGCAGCTCCTCGACAGGGAGGAACACTGAAGCTTTCTTT.

J is TRBJ2-1 and V is TRBV27; possibly TRBD2 for D (6 bases). The CDR3 is made up of 15 amino acids. Trimming took off 6 bases at V and 0 bases at J, with 12 bases between the two ends. Germline values: CDR1 MNHEY, CDR2 SMNVEV (reference sequence). Written as DNA, the CDR3 is TGTGCCAGCAGACGGGACTCTAGCTCCTACAATGAGCAGTTCTTC. Protein sequence: CASRRDSSSYNEQFF.

In regard to this clone: A read error may account for a junction end that differs from germline. The V gene is TRBV7-7, the J gene TRBJ2-2; tentative D call: TRBD2 (6 bases). Germline lookup yields CDR1 SSHAT and CDR2 FNYEAQ (reference sequence). The CDR3 has 13 residues. CDR3 coding DNA: TGTGCCAGCAGCTTAGTTCGGACCGGGGGGCTGTTTTTT. This sequence encodes CASSLVRTGGLFF. Based on the CDR3 plus reference TRBV7-7 and TRBJ2-2, the full variable domain is GAGVSQSPRYKVTKRGQDVTLRCDPISSHATLYWYQQALGQGPEFLTYFNYEAQPDKSGLPSDRFSAERPEGSISTLTIQRTEQRDSAMYRCASSLVRTGGLFFGEGSRLTVL.

As for this clone: The junction and the germline gene differ at one end; a read error may be behind it. Other DNA sequences within the sample encode an identical CDR3. The chain employs TRBV5-6 and TRBJ2-7, with D perhaps TRBD2 (5 bases). Germline V gives CDR1 SGHDT, CDR2 YYEEEE. The CDR3 runs to 14 residues. CDR3 nucleotides: TGTGCCAGCCCTCTTCAGCGGAGCTCCTATGAGCAGTACTTC. Protein: CASPLQRSSYEQYF.

The V call is TRBV27, the J call TRBJ2-1; 10 bases match TRBD2. The V gene's germline CDR1 is MNHEY and CDR2 SMNVEV (reference sequence). The CDR3 covers 14 residues. V was clipped by 4 bases and J by 6 bases; unmatched bases: 3. The CDR3 reads CASSSRLAGNEQFF. The CDR3 DNA sequence: TGTGCCAGCAGTTCCCGACTAGCGGGCAATGAGCAGTTCTTC.

The chain links TRBV4-2 to TRBJ2-1, with a tentative D call TRBD2 (5 bases). Germline V gene data show CDR1 as LGHNA and CDR2 as YNFKEQ. The CDR3 runs to 14 residues. Trimming removed 3 bases from V and 4 bases from J, with 10 bases in between. The CDR3 is CASSHTEGYNEQFF. In DNA, the CDR3 is TGTGCCAGCAGCCATACTGAGGGTTACAATGAGCAGTTCTTC.

The gene calls are TRBV6-5 and TRBJ2-7; TRBD2 might be the D (5 bases). The germline CDR1 and CDR2 sequences are MNHEY and SVGAGI. Trimming stripped 10 bases from V and 3 bases from J, with 19 bases between. The CDR3 contains 14 residues. In DNA, the CDR3 is TGTGCCACCATCCGGGCGGGTATAATCTACGAGCAGTACTTC. As protein: CATIRAGIIYEQYF.

The J gene is TRBJ2-5, the V gene TRBV7-8; TRBD2 agrees at 8 bases. The J call could be wrong; TRBJ2-7 is a better fit for the DNA end. CDR3 length: 12 amino acids. Germline loops: CDR1 SGHVS, CDR2 FQNEAQ. This CDR3 is CASSRGGTEQYF. CDR3 nucleotide sequence: TGTGCCAGCAGCCGGGGGGGGACCGAGCAGTACTTC.

The chain carries TRBV6-4 and TRBJ2-1; 9 bases line up with TRBD2. This CDR3 comprises 15 residues. Germline CDR1 and CDR2: MRHNA and SNTAGT. Trimming at V came to 3 bases and at J to 3 bases, leaving 3 bases not matched to a gene. The CDR3 bases are TGTGCCAGCAGTGAGGCAGCGGGAGGCTACAATGAGCAGTTCTTC. Translating gives CASSEAAGGYNEQFF.

The gene calls are TRBV5-6 and TRBJ2-5; perhaps TRBD2 as D (7 bases). Germline CDR1 reads SGHDT; CDR2 reads YYEEEE. This CDR3 spans 14 amino acids. V was cut by 6 bases and J by 4 bases, with 16 bases left in between. The CDR3 DNA reads TGTGCCAGCAAGCCACCAAGGGGGGGAGAGACCCAGTACTTC. It codes for CASKPPRGGETQYF.